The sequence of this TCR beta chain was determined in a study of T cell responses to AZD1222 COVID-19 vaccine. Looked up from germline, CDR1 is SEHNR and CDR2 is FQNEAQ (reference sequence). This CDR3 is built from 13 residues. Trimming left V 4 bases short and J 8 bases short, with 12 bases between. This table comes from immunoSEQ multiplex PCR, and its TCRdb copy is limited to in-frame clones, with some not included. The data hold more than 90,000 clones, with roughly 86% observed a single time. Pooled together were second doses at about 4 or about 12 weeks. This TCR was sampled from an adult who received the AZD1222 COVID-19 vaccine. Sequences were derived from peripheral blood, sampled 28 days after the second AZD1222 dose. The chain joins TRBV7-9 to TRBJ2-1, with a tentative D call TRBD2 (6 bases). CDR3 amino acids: CASSSAGLDEQFF. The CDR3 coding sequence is TGTGCCAGCAGCTCGGCGGGGCTCGATGAGCAGTTCTTC.